The entry below describes one T cell receptor (beta chain). Two consecutive negative NP/OP PCR tests, clearance, or resolved symptoms defined Cohort 3 recovery. This sample is drawn from a study of blood T cell repertoires in COVID-19. Germline V CDR1 and CDR2: SEHNR, FQNEAQ (reference sequence). The CDR3 has 14 residues. With 0 bases clipped from V and 8 bases from J, the junction kept 4 bases outside the gene matches. Generated by immunoSEQ multiplex PCR, the TCRdb table keeps only in-frame clones and is missing some. Among around 300,000 clones listed, around 90% were seen once. The chain links TRBV7-9 to TRBJ2-1; 7 bases fit TRBD2. Sequencing input: PBMCs or T cells enriched from blood (not recorded which). The clonotype was recovered from a woman between 40 and 55 years old who had recovered from COVID-19. Here the CDR3 DNA reads TGTGCCAGCAGCTTAGCGGGAGGGTCCGATGAGCAGTTCTTC. It codes for CASSLAGGSDEQFF.